The 21 T cell receptor beta chains given below trace back to one sample, sequenced in a study of CD8 T cells in ankylosing spondylitis. Study-wide points: The study identified a TCR beta motif of under 10 highly homologous variants that appeared characteristic of ankylosing spondylitis blood.

These receptors have no identified antigens. TCRdb analysed the 5' RACE reads with MiXCR anew, one entry per CDR3 protein. The repertoire consists of about 390,000 distinct CDR3 sequences, with around 22% occurring once and the leading ten covering about 17%. Sequenced input: blood, either unsorted or a sorted T cell fraction (not recorded which). Receptor source: a male donor with ankylosing spondylitis.

This clonotype was seen more than once but under ten times. The chain uses TRBV18 and TRBJ2-7, with D perhaps being TRBD1 or TRBD2 (6 bases each). Trimming shortened V by 3 bases and J by 4 bases, and 16 bases separated the two germline ends. Germline lookup yields CDR1 KGHSH and CDR2 LQKENI. The CDR3 has 15 amino acids. CDR3 nucleotides: TGTGCCAGCTCACCGGACAGCCGGGCGGGGTACGAGCAGTACTTC. Its protein is CASSPDSRAGYEQYF.

This sequence joins TRBV5-4 and TRBJ2-5, with 8 bases identical to TRBD1. The CDR3 has 14 amino acids. Germline V CDR1 and CDR2: SGHNT, YYREEE (reference sequence). The V gene end was trimmed by 5 bases and the J gene end by 1 base; junction bases not matched to a gene: 4. CDR3 protein: CASRPGTGQETQYF. The CDR3 DNA reads TGTGCCAGCAGACCTGGGACAGGCCAAGAGACCCAGTACTTC.

This clonotype was seen at least ten times. The V gene is TRBV5-1, the J gene TRBJ1-1; 10 nucleotides line up with TRBD1. J lost 0 bases, V lost 4 bases, and 6 bases had no gene match. The CDR3 length is 16 residues. Germline V lookup: CDR1 SGHRS, CDR2 YFSETQ. The CDR3 sequence is CASSERTGGLNTEAFF. DNA of the CDR3: TGCGCCAGCAGCGAACGGACAGGGGGTTTGAACACTGAAGCTTTCTTT.

There are a few counts of this clonotype. The chain recombines TRBV4-1 with TRBJ2-7; 9 bases line up with TRBD2. The CDR3 is 15 amino acids. Germline V gives CDR1 MGHRA, CDR2 YSYEKL. Unmatched junction bases numbered 7, after V lost 1 base and J lost 6 bases. The CDR3 is CASSQVGSGSGEQYF. The CDR3 DNA is TGCGCCAGCAGCCAAGTTGGTAGCGGGAGTGGCGAGCAGTACTTC.

The CDR3 is CASSEGGLDIGSEQYF. The CDR3, as DNA: TGTGCCAGCAGTGAAGGGGGACTCGATATCGGTAGCGAGCAGTACTTC. The J gene is TRBJ2-7, the V gene TRBV2, with D possibly matching TRBD2 (6 bases). Trimming pared 1 base from V and 6 bases from J, leaving 19 bases between. In germline, CDR1 is SNHLY, CDR2 FYNNEI. This CDR3 is built from 16 residues.

The chain uses TRBV5-1 and TRBJ1-1, with a tentative D call TRBD1 (5 bases). V lost 8 bases, J lost 8 bases, and 19 bases lay in between. The germline CDR1 and CDR2 sequences are SGHRS and YFSETQ. The CDR3 contains 13 residues. The CDR3 is CASRTSLPGEAFF. In nucleotides, the CDR3 is TGCGCCAGTCGGACATCACTCCCTGGGGAAGCTTTCTTT.

Regarding this clonotype: A read error may produce the germline difference seen at one junction end. The chain links TRBV28 to TRBJ2-1; the D is unclear. This CDR3 spans 16 amino acids. CDR1 is MDHEN, CDR2 SYDVKM, per germline. For the CDR3, the DNA is TGTGCCAGCAGTGCCCTCAGCGCACGCTCCTACAATGTGCAGTTCTTC. This translates into CASSALSARSYNVQFF.

This clonotype was seen ten or more times. The chain joins TRBV10-3 to TRBJ2-7; 9 bases fit TRBD2. Germline V gives CDR1 ENHRY, CDR2 SYGVKD. V lost 0 bases, J lost 4 bases, and 4 bases stayed unmatched. The CDR3 spans 15 residues. The CDR3 region is CAISESSSGVYEQYF. CDR3 bases: TGTGCCATCAGTGAGTCGTCTAGCGGGGTATACGAGCAGTACTTC.

The V call is TRBV5-6, the J call TRBJ2-7; weak D call: TRBD2 (7 bases). Germline values: CDR1 SGHDT, CDR2 YYEEEE. With 2 bases removed from V and 2 bases from J, the gap between germline ends came to 17 bases. This CDR3 spans 16 amino acids. CDR3 sequence reads: CASSLGGAAATYEQYF. The CDR3 bases are TGTGCCAGCAGCTTAGGGGGGGCAGCGGCGACCTACGAGCAGTACTTC. Full variable domain (rest looked up from reference TRBV5-6 and TRBJ2-7): DAGVTQSPTHLIKTRGQQVTLRCSPKSGHDTVSWYQQALGQGPQFIFQYYEEEERQRGNFPDRFSGHQFPNYSSELNVNALLLGDSALYLCASSLGGAAATYEQYFGPGTRLTVT.

This clonotype was recorded a few times. The chain carries TRBV29-1 and TRBJ1-5; D is possibly TRBD1 (5 bases). CDR1 SQVTM and CDR2 ANQGSEA come from the germline V gene. Trimming cost V 7 bases and J 4 bases, with 11 bases left between them. This CDR3 has 12 amino acids. The CDR3 here is CSAGDRNQPQHF. CDR3 coding DNA: TGCAGCGCGGGGGACCGAAATCAGCCCCAGCATTTT. Looking up the rest from reference TRBV29-1 and TRBJ1-5 gives the full variable domain: SAVISQKPSRDICQRGTSLTIQCQVDSQVTMMFWYRQQPGQSLTLIATANQGSEATYESGFVIDKFPISRPNLTFSTLTVSNMSPEDSSIYLCSAGDRNQPQHFGDGTRLSIL.

This clonotype was seen a few times. The rearrangement uses TRBV29-1 and TRBJ1-3; 7 bases are shared with TRBD1. Per germline, CDR1 SQVTM and CDR2 ANQGSEA. CDR3 length: 13 amino acids. V dropped 4 bases and J dropped 2; count of bases not matched to a gene: 2. In nucleotides, the CDR3 is TGCAGCGTTGGGCAGGGGGCTGGAAACACCATATATTTT. This gives the protein CSVGQGAGNTIYF.

This clonotype was detected only a few times. The J gene is TRBJ2-1, the V gene TRBV4-1, with 11 bases that match TRBD2. The ends lost 0 bases at V and 4 bases at J; junction bases unmatched: 8. Looked up from germline, CDR1 is MGHRA and CDR2 is YSYEKL. The CDR3 is 18 residues long. DNA of the CDR3: TGCGCCAGCAGCCAAGAATTGAAGGGACTAGCGGATTACAATGAGCAGTTCTTC. Amino acid sequence: CASSQELKGLADYNEQFF.

This clonotype showed up just a few times. V is TRBV7-2 and J is TRBJ1-5; tentative D call: TRBD1 (5 bases). The CDR3 has 14 residues. Germline V gene sequence: CDR1 SGHTA, CDR2 FQGNSA. V lost 4 bases, J lost 6 bases, and 13 bases lay in between. The CDR3 sequence is CASSSGHVSQPQHF. CDR3 nucleotides: TGTGCCAGCAGCTCCGGACATGTATCTCAGCCCCAGCATTTT.

The chain combines TRBV6-5 with TRBJ2-7; 9 bases fit TRBD1. The germline V gene has CDR1 MNHEY and CDR2 SVGAGI. Trimming took 2 bases from V and 5 from J; bases not matched to a gene: 4. The length of the CDR3 is 14 residues. The CDR3 nucleotides are TGTGCCAGCAGTTACGGACAGGGGTCCGACGAGCAGTACTTC. Translated, it gives CASSYGQGSDEQYF.

This clonotype showed up just a few times. This rearrangement joins TRBV7-2 to TRBJ2-6; no clear D gene. Germline lookup yields CDR1 SGHTA and CDR2 FQGNSA. This CDR3 is built from 15 residues. The V end lost 1 base, the J end lost 0 bases, and 4 bases lay between the germline ends. CDR3 in amino acids: CASSLEPSGANVLTF. DNA of the CDR3: TGTGCCAGCAGCTTAGAACCCTCTGGGGCCAACGTCCTGACTTTC.

There are a few counts of this clonotype. The rearrangement joins TRBV5-4 to TRBJ2-5; 8 bases are a match to TRBD1. CDR3 length: 15 residues. Trimming at V came to 3 bases and at J to 6 bases, leaving 10 bases not matched to a gene. CDR1 is SGHNT and CDR2 is YYREEE in the germline V gene (reference sequence). This chain's CDR3 is CASSSGQAQRKTQYF. The CDR3 DNA follows: TGTGCCAGCAGCTCGGGACAGGCTCAGAGGAAGACCCAGTACTTC.

This clonotype was seen at least ten times. The chain joins TRBV12-3 or TRBV12-4 to TRBJ1-4; D gene ambiguous. The V and J ends lost 5 bases and 8 bases respectively, with 12 bases between them. The CDR3 has 13 amino acids. CDR3 loop: CASSTNPGEKLFF. CDR3 in DNA: TGTGCCAGCAGTACAAATCCGGGGGAAAAACTGTTTTTT.

This chain links TRBV6-1 with TRBJ2-2; D gene unclear. Per the germline V gene, CDR1 is MNHNS and CDR2 is SASEGT. The CDR3 is 14 amino acids. V was cut by 2 bases and J by 6 bases, with 10 bases left in between. The CDR3 DNA is TGTGCCAGCAGTGAATCTAGGGTATCCGGGGAGCTGTTTTTT. It specifies CASSESRVSGELFF.

This rearrangement joins TRBV7-2 to TRBJ1-5; the D is unclear. The germline gives CDR1 SGHTA, CDR2 FQGNSA. The CDR3 loop spans 13 amino acids. Deletions cut 0 bases from V and 9 bases from J, with 9 bases between. CDR3 DNA: TGTGCCAGCAGCTTAGCCATGCGAGGGCCCCAGCATTTT. This sequence encodes CASSLAMRGPQHF.

This clonotype has a count of ten or more. V and J are TRBV4-1 and TRBJ2-7, with a weak D call TRBD2 (6 bases). Between the trimmed V and J ends, which lost 0 bases and 3 bases, there was a span of 9 bases. The CDR3 length is 14 residues. Germline CDR1 reads MGHRA; CDR2 reads YSYEKL. CDR3 sequence reads: CASSQDARDYEQYF. The CDR3 DNA follows: TGCGCCAGCAGCCAAGACGCGCGGGACTACGAGCAGTACTTC.

This clonotype was recorded many times. This rearrangement joins TRBV5-6 to TRBJ2-1, with 11 positions matching TRBD2. J was trimmed by 3 bases and V by 3 bases; bases with no gene match: 2. CDR3 length equals 15 residues. Looked up from germline, CDR1 is SGHDT and CDR2 is YYEEEE. The CDR3 spells CASSSLAGDYNEQFF. The CDR3 DNA reads as TGTGCCAGCAGCTCACTAGCGGGAGACTACAATGAGCAGTTCTTC. The full variable domain, completed using reference TRBV5-6 and TRBJ2-1, is DAGVTQSPTHLIKTRGQQVTLRCSPKSGHDTVSWYQQALGQGPQFIFQYYEEEERQRGNFPDRFSGHQFPNYSSELNVNALLLGDSALYLCASSSLAGDYNEQFFGPGTRLTVL.